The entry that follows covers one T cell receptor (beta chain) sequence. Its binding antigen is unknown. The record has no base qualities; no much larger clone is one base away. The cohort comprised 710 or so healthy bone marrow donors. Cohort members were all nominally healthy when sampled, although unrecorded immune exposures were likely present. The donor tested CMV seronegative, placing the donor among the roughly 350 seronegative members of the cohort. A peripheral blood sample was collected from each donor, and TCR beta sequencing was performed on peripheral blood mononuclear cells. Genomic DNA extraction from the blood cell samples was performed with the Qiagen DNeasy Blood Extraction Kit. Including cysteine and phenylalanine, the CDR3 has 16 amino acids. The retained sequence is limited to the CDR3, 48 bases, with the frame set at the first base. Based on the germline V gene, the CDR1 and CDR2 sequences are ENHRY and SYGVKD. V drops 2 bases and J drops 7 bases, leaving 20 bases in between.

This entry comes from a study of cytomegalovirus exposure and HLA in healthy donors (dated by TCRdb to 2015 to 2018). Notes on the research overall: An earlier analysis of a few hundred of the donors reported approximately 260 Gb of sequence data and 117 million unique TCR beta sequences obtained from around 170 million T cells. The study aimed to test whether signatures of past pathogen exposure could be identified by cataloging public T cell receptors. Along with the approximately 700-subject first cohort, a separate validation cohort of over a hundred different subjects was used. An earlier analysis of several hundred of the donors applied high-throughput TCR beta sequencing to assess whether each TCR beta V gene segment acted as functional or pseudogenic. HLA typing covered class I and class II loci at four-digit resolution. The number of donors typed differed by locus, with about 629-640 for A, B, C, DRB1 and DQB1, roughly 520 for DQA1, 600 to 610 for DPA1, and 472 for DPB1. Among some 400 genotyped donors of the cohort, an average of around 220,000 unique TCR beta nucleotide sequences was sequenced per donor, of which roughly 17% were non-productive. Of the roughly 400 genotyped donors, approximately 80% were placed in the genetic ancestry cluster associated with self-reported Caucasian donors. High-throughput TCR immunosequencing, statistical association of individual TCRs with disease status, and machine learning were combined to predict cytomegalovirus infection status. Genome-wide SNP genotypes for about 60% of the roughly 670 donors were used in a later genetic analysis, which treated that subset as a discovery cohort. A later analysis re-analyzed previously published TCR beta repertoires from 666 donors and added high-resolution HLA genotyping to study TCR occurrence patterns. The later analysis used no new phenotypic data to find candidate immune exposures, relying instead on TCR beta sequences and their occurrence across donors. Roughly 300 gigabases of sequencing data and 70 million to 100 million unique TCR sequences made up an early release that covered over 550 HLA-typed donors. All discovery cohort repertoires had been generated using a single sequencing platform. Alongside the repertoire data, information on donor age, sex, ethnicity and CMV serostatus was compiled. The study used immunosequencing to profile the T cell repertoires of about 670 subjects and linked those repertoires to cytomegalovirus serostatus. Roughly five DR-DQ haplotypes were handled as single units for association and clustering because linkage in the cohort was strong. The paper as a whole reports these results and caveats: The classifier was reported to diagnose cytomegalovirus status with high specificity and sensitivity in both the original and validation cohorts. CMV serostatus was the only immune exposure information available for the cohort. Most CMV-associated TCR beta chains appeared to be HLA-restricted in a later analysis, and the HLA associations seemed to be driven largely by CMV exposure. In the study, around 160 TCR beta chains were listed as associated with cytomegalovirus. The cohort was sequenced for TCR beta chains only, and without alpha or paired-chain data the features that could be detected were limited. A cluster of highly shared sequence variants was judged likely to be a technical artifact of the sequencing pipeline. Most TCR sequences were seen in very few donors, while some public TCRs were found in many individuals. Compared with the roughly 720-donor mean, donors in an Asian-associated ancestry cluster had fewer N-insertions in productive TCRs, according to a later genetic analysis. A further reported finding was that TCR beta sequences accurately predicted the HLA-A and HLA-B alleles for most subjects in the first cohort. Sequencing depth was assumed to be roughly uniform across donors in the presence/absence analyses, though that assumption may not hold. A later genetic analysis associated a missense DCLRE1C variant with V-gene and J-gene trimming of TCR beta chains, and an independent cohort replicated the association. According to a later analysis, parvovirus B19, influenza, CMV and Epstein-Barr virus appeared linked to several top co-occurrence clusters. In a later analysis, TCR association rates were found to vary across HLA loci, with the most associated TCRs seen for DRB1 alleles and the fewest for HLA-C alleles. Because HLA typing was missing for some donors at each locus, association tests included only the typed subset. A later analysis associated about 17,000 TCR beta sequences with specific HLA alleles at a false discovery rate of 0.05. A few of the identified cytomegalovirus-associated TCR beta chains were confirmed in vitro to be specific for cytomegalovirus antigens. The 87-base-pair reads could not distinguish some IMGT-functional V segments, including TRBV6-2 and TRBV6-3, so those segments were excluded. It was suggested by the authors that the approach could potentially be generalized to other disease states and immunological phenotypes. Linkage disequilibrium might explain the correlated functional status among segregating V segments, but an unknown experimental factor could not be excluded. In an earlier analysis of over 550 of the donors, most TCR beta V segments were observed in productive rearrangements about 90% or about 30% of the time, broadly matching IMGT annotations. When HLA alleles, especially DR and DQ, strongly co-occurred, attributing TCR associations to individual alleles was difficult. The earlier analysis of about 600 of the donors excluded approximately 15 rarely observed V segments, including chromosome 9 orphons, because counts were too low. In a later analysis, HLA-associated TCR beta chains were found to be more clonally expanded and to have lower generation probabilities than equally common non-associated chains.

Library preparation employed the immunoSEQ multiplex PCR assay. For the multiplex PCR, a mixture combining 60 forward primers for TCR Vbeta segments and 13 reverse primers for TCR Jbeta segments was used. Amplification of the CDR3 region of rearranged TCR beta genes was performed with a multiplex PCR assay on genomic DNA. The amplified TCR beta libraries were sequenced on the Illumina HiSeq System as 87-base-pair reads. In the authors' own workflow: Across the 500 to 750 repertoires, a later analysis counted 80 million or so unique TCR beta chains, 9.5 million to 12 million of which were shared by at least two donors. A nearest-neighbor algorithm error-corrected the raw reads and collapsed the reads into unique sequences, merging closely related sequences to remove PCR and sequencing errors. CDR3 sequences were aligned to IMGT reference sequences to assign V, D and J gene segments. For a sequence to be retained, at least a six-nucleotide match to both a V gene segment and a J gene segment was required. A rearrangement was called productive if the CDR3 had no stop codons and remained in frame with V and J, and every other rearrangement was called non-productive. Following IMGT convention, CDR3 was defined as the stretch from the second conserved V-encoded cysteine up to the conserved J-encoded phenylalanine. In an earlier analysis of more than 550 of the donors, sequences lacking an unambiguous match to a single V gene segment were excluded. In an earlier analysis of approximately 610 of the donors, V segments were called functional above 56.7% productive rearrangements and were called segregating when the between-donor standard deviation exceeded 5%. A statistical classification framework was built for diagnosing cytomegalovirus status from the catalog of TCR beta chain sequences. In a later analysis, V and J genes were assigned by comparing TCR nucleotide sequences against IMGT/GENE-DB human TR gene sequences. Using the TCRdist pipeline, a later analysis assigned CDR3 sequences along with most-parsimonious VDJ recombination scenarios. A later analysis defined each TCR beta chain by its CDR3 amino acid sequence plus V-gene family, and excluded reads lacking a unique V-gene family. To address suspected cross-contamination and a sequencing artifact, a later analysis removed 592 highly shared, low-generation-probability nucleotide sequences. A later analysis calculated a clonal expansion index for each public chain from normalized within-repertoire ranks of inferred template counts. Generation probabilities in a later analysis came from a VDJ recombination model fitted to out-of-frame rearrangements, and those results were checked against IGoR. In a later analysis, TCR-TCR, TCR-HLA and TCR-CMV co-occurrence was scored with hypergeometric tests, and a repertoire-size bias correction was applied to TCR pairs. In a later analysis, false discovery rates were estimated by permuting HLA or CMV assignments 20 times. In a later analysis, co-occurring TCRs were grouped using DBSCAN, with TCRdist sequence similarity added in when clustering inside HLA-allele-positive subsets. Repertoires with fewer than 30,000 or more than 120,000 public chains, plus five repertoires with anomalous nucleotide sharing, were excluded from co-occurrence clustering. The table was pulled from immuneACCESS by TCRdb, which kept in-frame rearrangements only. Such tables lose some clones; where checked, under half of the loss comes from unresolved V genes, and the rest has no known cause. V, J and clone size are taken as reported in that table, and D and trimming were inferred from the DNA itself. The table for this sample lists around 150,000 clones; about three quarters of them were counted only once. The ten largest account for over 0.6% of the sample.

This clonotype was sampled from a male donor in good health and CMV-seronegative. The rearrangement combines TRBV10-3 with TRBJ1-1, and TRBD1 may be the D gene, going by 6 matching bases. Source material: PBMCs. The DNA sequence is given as TGTGCCATCAGTGAGCCGACGGACAGCCGGGAAAGTGAAGCTTTCTTT. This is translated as CAISEPTDSRESEAFF.